This TCR beta chain originates from a study of metastatic and nonmetastatic thyroid tumors. Study in general: Repertoires from malignant and benign thyroid patients were compared across blood and tumor or nodule tissue. Study-wide results and limits: Versus benign nodules, malignant thyroid tumors reportedly had significantly higher TCR beta diversity, in blood and tumor.

The table lists this clone with a few counts. As yet, its antigen is unknown. One junction end does not reproduce the germline sequence, and a read error may be involved. All patients reached thyroid surgery having received no treatment beforehand. How the authors handled the data: To classify distant metastasis in papillary thyroid cancer, a model was built from CDR3 differences across clinicopathological groups. TCRdb re-clonotyped the PCR reads through MiXCR. What appears here as the V and J calls and clone size reflects TCRdb's work, not the paper's. The data hold 35,000 to 45,000 clones, with 9.5% to 13% observed a single time. This CDR3 comprises 15 residues. From germline, CDR1 is SSHAT and CDR2 FNYEAQ (reference sequence).

The sample taken for sequencing was blood. The J gene is TRBJ2-2, the V gene TRBV7-7; 9 bases agree with TRBD1. This receptor was taken from a male donor with papillary thyroid cancer or a benign thyroid nodule (not recorded which). Some clones in this sample may be carry-over from other donors' samples. CDR3 sequence reads: CASSLGTGFTGELFF. The CDR3 DNA reads TGTGCTAGCAGCTTAGGGACAGGGTTCACCGGGGAGCTGTTTTTT.